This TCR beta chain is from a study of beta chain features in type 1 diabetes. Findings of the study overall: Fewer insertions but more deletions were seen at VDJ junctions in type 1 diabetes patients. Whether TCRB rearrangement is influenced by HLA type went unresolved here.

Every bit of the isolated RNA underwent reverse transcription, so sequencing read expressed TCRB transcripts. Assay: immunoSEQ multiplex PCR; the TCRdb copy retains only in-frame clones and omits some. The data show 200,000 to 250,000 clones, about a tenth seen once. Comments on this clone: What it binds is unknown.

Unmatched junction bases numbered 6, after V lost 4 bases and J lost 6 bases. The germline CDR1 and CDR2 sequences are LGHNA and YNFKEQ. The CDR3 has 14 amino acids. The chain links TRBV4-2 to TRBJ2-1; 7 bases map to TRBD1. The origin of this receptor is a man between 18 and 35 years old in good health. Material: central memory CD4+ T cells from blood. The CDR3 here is CASSLDRVGNEQFF. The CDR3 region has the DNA TGTGCCAGCAGCCTCGACAGGGTAGGCAATGAGCAGTTCTTC.